This TCR beta chain appears in the sequencing data of a study of CD8+ T cells in alopecia areata. Study-level information: Spontaneous alopecia affected the 6-12-month-old C3H/HeJ graft donors, whose skin was transplanted to approximately 7-10-week-old female C3H/HeJ mice. General study findings and limits: Scalp samples also yield sequences from resident alphabeta T cells of normal skin. Mice showed TCR sharing more clearly than patients did, possibly owing to HLA. Lesional scalp, notably in alopecia totalis/universalis, had clonality above that of normal scalp.

The sequencing template was cDNA reverse transcribed from extracted RNA. Sequencing used immunoSEQ multiplex PCR; TCRdb keeps in-frame clones, though not all of them. The sample shows some 120,000 clones, none of them appearing just once. V gave up 3 bases and J gave up 3 bases; unmatched junction bases: 4. Germline CDR1 MSHET, CDR2 SYDVDS. There are 14 residues in the CDR3. This clone occurred a few times. As yet, its antigen is unknown. Genes and germline come from the mouse. The sequence runs out 4 residues before the end of the CDR3; the remainder is reconstructed from the germline J gene. Input material: lesional skin. V usage is TRBV29 and J usage is TRBJ2-7; 8 nucleotides line up with TRBD2. This sequence originates from a C3H/HeJ mouse with alopecia areata. MHC haplotype of the strain: H2-k. The CDR3 here is CASSFSGGSYEQYF. The DNA read from the CDR3 is TGTGCTAGCAGTTTTTCTGGGGGGAGCTAT.